A selection of T cell receptor beta chains follows, all from one sample in a study of PD-L1 blockade in urothelial cancer. Clones were sequenced by immunoSEQ multiplex PCR, and TCRdb holds only the in-frame ones, with some missing. This table holds about 49,000 clones, 60% to 85% found once. Specimen: PBMCs, collected around atezolizumab (anti-PD-L1) treatment. The receptor set was obtained from an older man with urothelial cancer. CDR3s include the opening cysteine and the closing phenylalanine or tryptophan. D genes are given only for firm matches. Where a row states a size, it is once, few, many or the class of an expanded clone; other rows omit it.

clone_size: -; v_call: TRBV10-3; j_call: TRBJ2-2; d_call: TRBD1; cdr3_aa: CAISGQGNTGELFF; cdr3_nt: TGTGCCATCAGCGGACAGGGGAACACCGGGGAGCTGTTTTTT
clone_size: -; v_call: TRBV6-5; j_call: TRBJ2-7; d_call: TRBD2; cdr3_aa: CASSYYGGRSYEQYF; cdr3_nt: TGTGCCAGCAGTTACTACGGCGGGAGGAGCTACGAGCAGTACTTC
clone_size: -; v_call: TRBV9; j_call: TRBJ1-2; d_call: -; cdr3_aa: CASSKISGSYGYTF; cdr3_nt: TGTGCCAGCAGTAAAATATCGGGGTCCTATGGCTACACCTTC
clone_size: -; v_call: TRBV28; j_call: TRBJ2-1; d_call: -; cdr3_aa: CASSLGGSGRSYNEQFF; cdr3_nt: TGTGCCAGCAGTTTAGGTGGGTCGGGGAGATCGTACAATGAGCAGTTCTTC
clone_size: once; v_call: TRBV10-1; j_call: TRBJ2-7; d_call: TRBD1; cdr3_aa: CASSRDRGYEQYF; cdr3_nt: TGCGCCAGCAGTCGGGACAGGGGTTACGAGCAGTACTTC
clone_size: once; v_call: TRBV27; j_call: TRBJ2-2; d_call: TRBD1; cdr3_aa: CASQGAGGELFF; cdr3_nt: TGTGCCAGCCAGGGGGCGGGCGGGGAGCTGTTTTTT
clone_size: few; v_call: TRBV18; j_call: TRBJ2-2; d_call: TRBD1; cdr3_aa: CASSPGQGDTGELFF; cdr3_nt: TGTGCCAGCTCTCCGGGACAGGGGGACACCGGGGAGCTGTTTTTT
clone_size: -; v_call: TRBV5-4; j_call: TRBJ2-5; d_call: -; cdr3_aa: CASSSGESGETQYF; cdr3_nt: TGTGCCAGCAGCTCGGGAGAATCGGGGGAGACCCAGTACTTC
clone_size: -; v_call: TRBV5-4; j_call: TRBJ1-2; d_call: -; cdr3_aa: CASSFGGTNYGYTF; cdr3_nt: TGTGCCAGCAGCTTTGGGGGGACTAACTATGGCTACACCTTC
clone_size: -; v_call: TRBV6-1; j_call: TRBJ2-7; d_call: TRBD2; cdr3_aa: CASSEFGGGNEQYF; cdr3_nt: TGTGCCAGCAGTGAATTTGGGGGGGGTAACGAGCAGTACTTC
clone_size: -; v_call: TRBV30; j_call: TRBJ1-3; d_call: TRBD1; cdr3_aa: CAWRPGQAISGNTIYF; cdr3_nt: TGTGCCTGGAGGCCTGGACAGGCGATCTCTGGAAACACCATATATTTT
clone_size: -; v_call: TRBV28; j_call: TRBJ1-5; d_call: -; cdr3_aa: CASSFGEGHQPQHF; cdr3_nt: TGTGCCAGCAGTTTTGGGGAGGGGCATCAGCCCCAGCATTTT
clone_size: -; v_call: TRBV19; j_call: TRBJ2-3; d_call: TRBD2; cdr3_aa: CASSRGGDTQYF; cdr3_nt: TGTGCCAGTAGCCGGGGGGGGGATACGCAGTATTTT
clone_size: few; v_call: TRBV9; j_call: TRBJ1-2; d_call: -; cdr3_aa: CASSVAGQSNYGYTF; cdr3_nt: TGTGCCAGCAGCGTAGCTGGGCAGTCGAACTATGGCTACACCTTC
clone_size: -; v_call: TRBV5-1; j_call: TRBJ2-5; d_call: TRBD2; cdr3_aa: CASSLGVAGVRETQYF; cdr3_nt: TGCGCCAGCAGCTTAGGAGTGGCGGGAGTGAGAGAGACCCAGTACTTC
clone_size: -; v_call: TRBV7-3; j_call: TRBJ2-1; d_call: TRBD2; cdr3_aa: CASSLSGSSYNEQFF; cdr3_nt: TGTGCCAGCAGCCTGAGCGGGAGTTCCTACAATGAGCAGTTCTTC
clone_size: once; v_call: TRBV18; j_call: TRBJ2-5; d_call: TRBD1; cdr3_aa: CASSPSIQGVKETQYF; cdr3_nt: TGTGCCAGCTCACCATCAATCCAGGGGGTGAAGGAGACCCAGTACTTC
clone_size: -; v_call: TRBV7-9; j_call: TRBJ2-7; d_call: TRBD1; cdr3_aa: CASSFAGTGGWEQYF; cdr3_nt: TGTGCCAGCAGCTTTGCCGGGACAGGGGGCTGGGAGCAGTACTTC
clone_size: -; v_call: TRBV6-4; j_call: TRBJ2-2; d_call: TRBD1; cdr3_aa: CASSVIGGNTGELFF; cdr3_nt: TGTGCCAGCTCTGTTATAGGGGGCAACACCGGGGAGCTGTTTTTT
clone_size: -; v_call: TRBV7-6; j_call: TRBJ2-5; d_call: TRBD1; cdr3_aa: CASSSWTGATVGPQYF; cdr3_nt: TGTGCCAGCAGCTCGTGGACAGGGGCCACGGTAGGACCCCAGTACTTC
clone_size: -; v_call: TRBV18; j_call: TRBJ2-7; d_call: -; cdr3_aa: CASSPTVGTSYEQYF; cdr3_nt: TGTGCCAGCTCACCGACAGTGGGGACAAGCTACGAGCAGTACTTC
clone_size: -; v_call: TRBV28; j_call: TRBJ1-5; d_call: -; cdr3_aa: CASRREGWDPSNQPQHF; cdr3_nt: TGTGCCAGCAGGAGGGAGGGATGGGACCCTAGCAATCAGCCCCAGCATTTT
clone_size: -; v_call: TRBV5-1; j_call: TRBJ2-5; d_call: -; cdr3_aa: CASREFEETQYF; cdr3_nt: TGCGCCAGTCGGGAGTTCGAAGAGACCCAGTACTTC
clone_size: -; v_call: TRBV10-2; j_call: TRBJ2-7; d_call: -; cdr3_aa: CASSEYGTGSYEQYF; cdr3_nt: TGCGCCAGCAGTGAGTACGGGACTGGCTCCTACGAGCAGTACTTC
clone_size: -; v_call: TRBV21-1; j_call: TRBJ1-1; d_call: -; cdr3_aa: CASSKQGAGVRPMNTEAFF; cdr3_nt: TGTGCCAGCAGCAAACAAGGCGCAGGGGTTCGCCCCATGAACACTGAAGCTTTCTTT
clone_size: -; v_call: TRBV19; j_call: TRBJ2-6; d_call: -; cdr3_aa: CASSIGERAGANVLTF; cdr3_nt: TGTGCCAGTAGTATAGGGGAGAGAGCTGGGGCCAACGTCCTGACTTTC